This T cell receptor beta chain was sequenced in a study of blood T cell repertoires in COVID-19. Clones were read by immunoSEQ multiplex PCR, and TCRdb kept only the in-frame ones, dropping some. The sample has 130,000 to 150,000 clones, around nine tenths seen once. CDR3 size: 14 residues. Deletions cut 7 bases from V and 8 bases from J, with 15 bases between. Per germline, CDR1 LNHDA and CDR2 SQIVND (reference sequence). The sequenced sample consisted of peripheral blood. The sequence came from a human donor in a cohort sampled during active COVID-19. The J gene is TRBJ1-6, the V gene TRBV19, with D perhaps TRBD1 (6 bases). The CDR3 DNA sequence: TGTGCCAGTACCGTTGGGAACAGGGATTCACCCCTCCACTTT. It encodes CASTVGNRDSPLHF.